This T cell receptor (beta chain) was identified in a study of blood T cell repertoires in COVID-19. About the study: Nucleic acid was either cDNA or gDNA, and it came from T cells, B-cell-depleted T cells, or PBMCs.

Participants had their cohort set by participant-reported clinical history. Recovery meant two consecutive negative NP/OP PCR tests, professional clearance, or resolved symptoms. Assay: immunoSEQ multiplex PCR; the TCRdb copy retains only in-frame clones and omits some. The sample consists of 310,000 or so clones, 70% to 90% of them appearing once. The length of the CDR3 is 19 residues. The germline CDR1 and CDR2 sequences are MDHEN and SYDVKM. V lost 7 bases to trimming and J lost 2 bases, with 30 bases between them. This receptor was obtained from a middle-aged woman who had recovered from COVID-19. The chain links TRBV28 to TRBJ2-7; no clear D gene. The sample was PBMCs or T cells enriched from blood (not recorded which). In nucleotides, the CDR3 is TGTGCCAGCAATTATGGTAGTTTTAAGAGCGCACCCACCCCCTACGAGCAGTACTTC. As protein: CASNYGSFKSAPTPYEQYF.